Below, 12 T cell receptor beta chains from the same sample are listed, as sequenced in a study of tumor-infiltrating lymphocytes in primary liver carcinoma. From approximately 450 ng total RNA, TCR beta cDNA was generated with a primer in the constant region. Library construction for TCR beta comprised three nested multiplex PCR rounds performed with slightly modified ARM-PCR. In the first two PCR rounds, TRBV1-TRBV30 forward primers were paired with a C-beta reverse primer, and each round lasted around 10 cycles. TCRdb processed the multiplex PCR reads anew with MiXCR; each CDR3 protein has one entry. The table has about 92,000 distinct CDR3 sequences, less than 75% seen once; the top ten hold more than 25%. Scientists recovered RNA and DNA together from roughly 20-30 mg of unsorted bulk tissue. Sequencing used tumor-adjacent normal liver tissue. These receptors were taken from a man aged 40-49 years with primary liver carcinoma and hepatitis B virus infection.

This clonotype was observed many times. The chain links TRBV7-8 to TRBJ1-5; tentative D call: TRBD1 (5 bases). Germline-derived CDR1 and CDR2 are SGHVS and FQNEAQ. The germline V and J ends were trimmed by 7 bases and 0 bases, with 13 bases remaining between them. The CDR3 extends over 15 amino acids. The CDR3 coding sequence is TGTGCCAGCACTGGGGGTAGCTATAGCAATCAGCCCCAGCATTTT. Protein product: CASTGGSYSNQPQHF. The full variable domain, in which reference TRBV7-8 and TRBJ1-5 provide the parts outside the CDR3, is GAGVSQSPRYKVAKRGQDVALRCDPISGHVSLFWYQQALGQGPEFLTYFQNEAQLDKSGLPSDRFFAERPEGSVSTLKIQRTQQEDSAVYLCASTGGSYSNQPQHFGDGTRLSIL.

Points on this clonotype: A much larger clone differs by one base, so this may be a read error. The V and J genes are TRBV11-2 and TRBJ2-2; 7 nucleotides line up with TRBD2. Germline loops: CDR1 SGHAT, CDR2 FQNNGV. This CDR3 spans 16 amino acids. The CDR3 region is CASSLAAAGSTGELLF. CDR3 coding DNA: TGTGCCAGCAGCTTAGCGGCAGCGGGGAGCACCGGGGAGCTGTTATTT.

The sample holds one count of this clonotype. The chain employs TRBV6-5 and TRBJ2-3, with TRBD2 as a possible D gene (6 bases). Germline lookup yields CDR1 MNHEY and CDR2 SVGAGI. The CDR3 totals 11 residues. The CDR3 spells CVRHGGNTQYF. For the CDR3, the DNA is TGTGTCAGGCATGGAGGGAATACGCAGTATTTT.

Comments on this clonotype: Since the CDR3 does not end with the conserved phenylalanine or tryptophan, this likely comes from a read error. The chain couples TRBV12-3 or TRBV12-4 to TRBJ2-1, with a tentative D call TRBD2 (6 bases). The CDR3 is made up of 15 amino acids. The CDR3 nucleotides read TGTGCCAGCAGTTTCGGGGGAACCTCCCACAATAAGCAGTTCTTA. Protein: CASSFGGTSHNKQFL.

The table lists this clonotype with a few counts. The chain carries TRBV30 and TRBJ1-6; D not certain. This CDR3 is built from 13 residues. Trimming cost V 1 base and J 10 bases, with 11 bases left between them. The V gene's germline CDR1 is GTSNPN and CDR2 SVGIG (reference sequence). This CDR3 reads CAWSEDSRSPLHF. The CDR3 region has the DNA TGTGCCTGGAGTGAGGACTCCCGGTCACCCCTCCACTTT.

This clonotype was observed a single time. A much larger clone lies one base from this, so it may be a read error. This chain joins TRBV7-8 and TRBJ2-6; D is unclear. Germline V gene sequence: CDR1 SGHVS, CDR2 FQNEAQ. The CDR3 runs 15 residues. CDR3 coding DNA: TGTGCCAGCAGCTACAGCAGCTCTGGGGTCAACGTCCTGACTTTC. This gives the protein CASSYSSSGVNVLTF.

About this clonotype itself: This CDR3 is missing its conserved last phenylalanine or tryptophan, likely due to a read error. The chain recombines TRBV20-1 with TRBJ2-5; a possible D gene is TRBD2 (6 bases). V lost 5 bases to trimming and J lost 4 bases, with 11 bases between them. This CDR3 spans 12 amino acids. Germline-derived CDR1 and CDR2 are DFQATT and SNEGSKA (reference sequence). The CDR3 loop reads CSARRGPETQYI. The CDR3, as DNA: TGCAGTGCTCGGAGGGGTCCAGAGACCCAGTACATC.

V and J are TRBV10-3 and TRBJ2-7, with D possibly being TRBD1 (6 bases). The CDR3 contains 13 residues. Trimming removed 7 bases at V and 7 bases at J, with 17 bases between. CDR1 and CDR2 from the germline V gene are ENHRY and SYGVKD. The CDR3 is CAIIRTEFYEQYF. The DNA for the CDR3 is TGTGCCATCATCAGGACAGAATTTTATGAGCAGTACTTC.

Remarks on this clonotype: At one end, the junction sequence differs from germline, possibly due to a read error. V usage is TRBV11-2 and J usage is TRBJ2-7, with D perhaps TRBD2 (6 bases). Germline V gene sequence: CDR1 SGHAT, CDR2 FQNNGV. This CDR3 has 12 residues. The CDR3 DNA sequence: TGTGCCCGCAGCCCCGGGGGAGGCGAGCAGCACTTC. Translating gives CARSPGGGEQHF.

In regard to this clonotype: A much larger clone lies one base from this, so it may be a read error. V is TRBV5-6 and J is TRBJ2-1; D is undetermined. This CDR3 spans 16 amino acids. V shed 0 bases and J shed 0 bases, with 10 bases lying between them. Germline V lookup: CDR1 SGHDT, CDR2 YYEEEE. The CDR3 DNA is TGTGCCAGCAGCTTGGACGGGTTGAGCTCCTACAATGAGCAGTTCTTC. It is translated as CASSLDGLSSYNEQFF.

This clonotype was seen repeatedly, ten times or more. The chain uses TRBV7-8 and TRBJ2-2, with D uncertain. The length of the CDR3 is 16 residues. The germline gives CDR1 SGHVS, CDR2 FQNEAQ. Trimming took 5 bases from V and 2 from J, leaving 15 bases between them. The CDR3 DNA is TGTGCCAGCAGCCGAGACCCCGCCCGAAACACCGGGGAGCTGTTTTTT. It translates to CASSRDPARNTGELFF.

This clonotype showed up many times. The chain recombines TRBV7-9 with TRBJ1-2; the D gene is possibly TRBD1 (6 bases). Germline assignment: CDR1 SEHNR and CDR2 FQNEAQ (reference sequence). With 3 bases removed from V and 4 bases from J, the gap between germline ends came to 12 bases. The CDR3 sequence is 14 residues long. CDR3 region: CASSFAGAGYGYTF. In DNA, the CDR3 is TGTGCCAGCAGCTTTGCGGGGGCCGGCTATGGCTACACCTTC.